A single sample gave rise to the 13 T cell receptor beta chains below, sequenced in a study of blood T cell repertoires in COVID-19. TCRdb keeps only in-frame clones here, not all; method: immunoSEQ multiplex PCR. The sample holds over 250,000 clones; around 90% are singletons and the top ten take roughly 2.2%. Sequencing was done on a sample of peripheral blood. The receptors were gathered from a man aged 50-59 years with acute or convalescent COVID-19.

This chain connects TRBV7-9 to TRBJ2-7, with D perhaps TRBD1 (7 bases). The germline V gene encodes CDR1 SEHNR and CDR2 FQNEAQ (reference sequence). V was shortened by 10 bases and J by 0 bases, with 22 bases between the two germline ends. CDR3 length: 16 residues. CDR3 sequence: CATRQRGRTGSYEQYF. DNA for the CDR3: TGTGCCACCCGGCAGAGGGGGAGGACAGGCTCCTACGAGCAGTACTTC.

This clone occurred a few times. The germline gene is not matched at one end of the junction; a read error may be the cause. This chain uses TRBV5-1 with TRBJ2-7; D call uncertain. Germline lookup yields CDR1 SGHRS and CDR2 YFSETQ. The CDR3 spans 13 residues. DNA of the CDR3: TGCGCCAGCGGCTTGACCGCGCCCTACGAGCAGTACTTC. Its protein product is CASGLTAPYEQYF.

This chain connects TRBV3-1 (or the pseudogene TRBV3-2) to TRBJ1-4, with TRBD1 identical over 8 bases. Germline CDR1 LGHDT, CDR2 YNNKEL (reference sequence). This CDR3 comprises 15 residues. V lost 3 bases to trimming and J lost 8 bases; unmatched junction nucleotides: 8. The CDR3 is CASSHQATGDEKLFF. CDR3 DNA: TGTGCCAGCAGCCATCAGGCGACAGGGGACGAAAAACTGTTTTTT.

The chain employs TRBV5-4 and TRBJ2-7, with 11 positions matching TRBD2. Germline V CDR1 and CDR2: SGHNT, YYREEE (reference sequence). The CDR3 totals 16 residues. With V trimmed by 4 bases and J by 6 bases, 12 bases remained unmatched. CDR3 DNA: TGTGCCAGCAGCCGATCACTAGCGGGGGCCTATGGCGAGCAGTACTTC. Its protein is CASSRSLAGAYGEQYF.

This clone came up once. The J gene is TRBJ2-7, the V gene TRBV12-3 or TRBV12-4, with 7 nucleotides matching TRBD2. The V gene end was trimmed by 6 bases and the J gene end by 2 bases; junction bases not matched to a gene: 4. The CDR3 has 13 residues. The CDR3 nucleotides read TGTGCCAGCAGCCTGAGCGGGGCCTACGAGCAGTACTTC. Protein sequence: CASSLSGAYEQYF.

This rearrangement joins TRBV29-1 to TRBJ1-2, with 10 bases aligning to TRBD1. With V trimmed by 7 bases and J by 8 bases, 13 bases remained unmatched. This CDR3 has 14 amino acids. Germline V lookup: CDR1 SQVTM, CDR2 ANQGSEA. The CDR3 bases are TGCAGCGCCCGCCCCGGGACAGGGGAGAACGGCTACACCTTC. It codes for CSARPGTGENGYTF.

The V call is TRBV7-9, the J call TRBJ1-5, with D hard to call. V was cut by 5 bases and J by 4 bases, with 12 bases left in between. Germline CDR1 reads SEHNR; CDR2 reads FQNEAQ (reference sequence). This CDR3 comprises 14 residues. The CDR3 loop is CASSPRGPNQPQHF. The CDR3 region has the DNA TGTGCCAGCAGCCCCCGAGGGCCTAATCAGCCCCAGCATTTT.

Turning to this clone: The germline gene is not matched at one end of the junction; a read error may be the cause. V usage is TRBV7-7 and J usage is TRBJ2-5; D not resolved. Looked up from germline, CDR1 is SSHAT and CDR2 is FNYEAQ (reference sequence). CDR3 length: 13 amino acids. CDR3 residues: CASSLAVRETQYF. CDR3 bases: TGTGCTAGCAGCTTAGCCGTGAGGGAGACCCAGTACTTC.

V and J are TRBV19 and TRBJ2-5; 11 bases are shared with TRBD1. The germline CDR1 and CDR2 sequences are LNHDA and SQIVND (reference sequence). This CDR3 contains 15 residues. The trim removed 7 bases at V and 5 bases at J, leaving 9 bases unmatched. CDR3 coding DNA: TGTGCCAGTAAACTCCGGGACAGGGGGTCTGAGACCCAGTACTTC. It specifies CASKLRDRGSETQYF.

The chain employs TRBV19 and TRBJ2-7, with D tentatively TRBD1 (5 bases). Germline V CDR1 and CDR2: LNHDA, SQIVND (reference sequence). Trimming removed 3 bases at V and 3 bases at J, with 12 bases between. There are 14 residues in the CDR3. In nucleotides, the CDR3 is TGTGCCAGTAGTATTTCCGCAGGGATCTACGAGCAGTACTTC. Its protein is CASSISAGIYEQYF.

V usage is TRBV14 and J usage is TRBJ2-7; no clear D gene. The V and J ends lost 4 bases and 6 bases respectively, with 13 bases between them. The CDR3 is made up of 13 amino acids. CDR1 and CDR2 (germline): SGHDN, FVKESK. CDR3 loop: CASSLTRQSEQYF. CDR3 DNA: TGTGCCAGCAGCCTGACACGACAAAGCGAGCAGTACTTC.

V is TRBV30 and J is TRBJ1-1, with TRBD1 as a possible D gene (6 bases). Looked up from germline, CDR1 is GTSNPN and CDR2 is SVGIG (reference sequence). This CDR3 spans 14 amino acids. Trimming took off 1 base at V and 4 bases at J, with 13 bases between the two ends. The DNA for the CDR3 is TGTGCCTGGAGTGCTCGGACAGAGGTCACTGAAGCTTTCTTT. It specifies CAWSARTEVTEAFF.

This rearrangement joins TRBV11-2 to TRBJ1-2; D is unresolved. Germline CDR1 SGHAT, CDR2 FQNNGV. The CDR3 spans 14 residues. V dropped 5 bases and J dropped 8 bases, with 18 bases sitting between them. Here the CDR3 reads CASSPTWRAIGYTF. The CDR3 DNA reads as TGTGCCAGCAGCCCCACGTGGCGGGCCATAGGCTACACCTTC.